Listed here are 19 T cell receptor beta chains from one sample, sequenced in a study of tissue T cells after allogeneic stem cell transplantation. Specified time point: mouse harvest day 14 after allogeneic transplant. Tail vein injection delivered 10^7 T-cell-depleted bone marrow cells and 10^6 splenic CD5+ T cells. Clones were sequenced by immunoSEQ multiplex PCR, and TCRdb holds only the in-frame ones, with some missing. The sample lists some 2,700 clones, approximately 39% occurring once. Sequencing was performed on gut tissue. The receptors shown here come from a female BALB/c mouse given C57BL/6 T cells with graft-versus-host disease after an allogeneic hematopoietic cell transplant.

In the case of this clone: Gene names denote mouse genes. Sequencing ends 1 residue short of the CDR3 end; the germline J gene provides the rest. The chain has TRBV31 and TRBJ2-3; 8 nucleotides align to TRBD2. The length of the CDR3 is 15 residues. CDR1 GKSSPN and CDR2 SITVG come from the germline V gene. The V gene end was trimmed by 4 bases and the J gene end by 1 base; junction bases not matched to a gene: 7. The part of the CDR3 DNA that was read is TGTGCCTGGAATCCGACTGGGGACCGTGCAGAAACGCTGTAT. Protein sequence: CAWNPTGDRAETLY. In full, the CDR3 is CAWNPTGDRAETLYF.

On this clone: Gene and germline names: mouse. Sequencing ends 1 residue short of the CDR3 end; the germline J gene provides the rest. This chain joins TRBV23 and TRBJ1-6; the D segment call TRBD1 is taken from the table without a DNA check. TRBJ1-6 is designated an ORF whose function remains uncertain. The CDR3 is 14 residues long. CDR1 KGHTA and CDR2 FQNQQP come from the germline V gene. The CDR3 DNA, read in part, is TGCTCCAGCAGTCAATTACAGAATAATTCGCCCCTCTAC. Protein: CSSSQLQNNSPLY. From start to end, the CDR3 is CSSSQLQNNSPLYF.

Notes on this clone: The genes are named according to mouse. Read data end 1 residue before the CDR3 end; the end is taken from the germline J gene. The rearrangement links TRBV26 to TRBJ2-1; tentatively, D is TRBD1 (6 bases). The CDR3 extends over 14 amino acids. V lost 0 bases and J 7 bases, leaving 10 bases between the germline ends. Germline V CDR1 and CDR2: KGHPV, FQNQEV (reference sequence). The CDR3 protein is CASSLSQGWAEQFF. The part of the CDR3 DNA that was read is TGTGCCAGCAGTCTGTCACAGGGATGGGCTGAGCAGTTC.

As for this clone: Genes here carry mouse names. The read terminates 1 residue before the CDR3 end, so the remaining end is supplied by the germline J gene. This chain joins TRBV5 and TRBJ1-4; possibly TRBD1 for D (5 bases). The V gene's germline CDR1 is LGHNA and CDR2 YNLKQL (reference sequence). The CDR3 length is 15 residues. Trimming removed 1 base from V and 0 bases from J, with 6 bases in between. The sequenced part of the CDR3 DNA is TGTGCCAGCAGCCAAGGGACAATTTCCAACGAAAGATTATTT. Translating gives CASSQGTISNERLF. The full CDR3 reads CASSQGTISNERLFF.

As to this clone: Gene names are the mouse ones. The read finishes 1 residue shy of the CDR3 end, and the germline J gene is used to complete it. The chain employs TRBV15 and TRBJ2-3; the match to TRBD2 covers 8 bases. Trimming cost V 0 bases and J 9 bases; bases outside gene matches: 5. Germline values: CDR1 SGHND, CDR2 FRSKSL. This CDR3 contains 14 residues. The CDR3 bases that were read are TGTGCCAGCAGTTTAGCCGGGGGGGCTGGGACGCTGTAT. The encoded protein is CASSLAGGAGTLY. The full-length CDR3 reads as CASSLAGGAGTLYF.

This clone is termed large. The genes are named according to mouse. The read falls 1 residue short of the CDR3 end, and the missing part is taken from the germline J gene. The chain uses TRBV13-2 and TRBJ1-4; the D is unclear. This CDR3 is 13 amino acids long. Trimming shortened V by 0 bases and J by 5 bases, and 5 bases separated the two germline ends. From germline, CDR1 is NNHNN and CDR2 SYGAGS (reference sequence). The sequenced part of the CDR3 DNA is TGTGCCAGCGGTGATGGACGGAACGAAAGATTATTT. Translation gives CASGDGRNERLF. The whole CDR3 reads CASGDGRNERLFF.

Regarding this clone: The listed genes are named as in mouse. The part of the CDR3 DNA that was read is TGTGCCAGCAGTCCCTGGGGAAACCAAGACACCCAGTAC. This translates into CASSPWGNQDTQY. The entire CDR3 reads CASSPWGNQDTQYF. The chain combines TRBV26 with TRBJ2-5, with D possibly matching TRBD2 (6 bases). The DNA ends 1 residue before the CDR3 does, and the rest of the CDR3 is filled in from the germline J gene. Germline V CDR1 and CDR2: KGHPV, FQNQEV (reference sequence). V lost 4 bases to trimming and J lost 0 bases, with 8 bases between them. The CDR3 totals 14 residues. Full variable domain (outside the CDR3, taken from reference TRBV26 and TRBJ2-5): NSKVIQTPRYLVKGQGQKAKMRCIPEKGHPVVFWYQQNKNNEFKFLINFQNQEVLQQIDMTEKRFSAECPSNSPCSLEIQSSEAGDSALYLCASSPWGNQDTQYFGPGTRLLVL.

This clone has only one observation. Gene names and germline refer to mouse. Read data end 1 residue before the CDR3 end; the end is taken from the germline J gene. V usage is TRBV26 and J usage is TRBJ2-4, with D perhaps TRBD1 (5 bases). V was shortened by 8 bases and J by 1 base, with 10 bases between the two germline ends. The germline V gene has CDR1 KGHPV and CDR2 FQNQEV (reference sequence). The CDR3 totals 13 residues. The part of the CDR3 DNA that was read is TGTGCCAGCGCCCAGGGAGGTCAAAACACCTTGTAC. Its translation: CASAQGGQNTLY. The complete CDR3 sequence is CASAQGGQNTLYF.

Of note for this clone: Gene names refer to mouse genes. The CDR3 end lies 1 residue beyond the end of the read and is filled in from the germline J gene. This sequence joins TRBV26 and TRBJ1-6; D gene unclear. TRBJ1-6 is annotated as an ORF whose role is uncertain. Germline CDR1 reads KGHPV; CDR2 reads FQNQEV (reference sequence). Trimming stripped 0 bases from V and 3 bases from J, with 3 bases between. The CDR3 is 14 residues long. Partial CDR3 DNA: TGTGCCAGCAGTCTGTCGAACTATAATTCGCCCCTCTAC. Protein: CASSLSNYNSPLY. The full CDR3 reads CASSLSNYNSPLYF.

Of note for this clone: Mouse gene names apply. Read data end 1 residue before the CDR3 end; the end is taken from the germline J gene. V and J are TRBV26 and TRBJ2-3, with 12 bases that match TRBD1. Germline trimming cut 6 bases from V and 2 bases from J; bases unmatched to any gene: 3. The CDR3 extends over 15 amino acids. Germline-derived CDR1 and CDR2 are KGHPV and FQNQEV (reference sequence). The CDR3 DNA, read in part, is TGTGCCAGCAGACCGGGACAGGGGGCTGCAGAAACGCTGTAT. It yields the protein CASRPGQGAAETLY. In full, the CDR3 reads CASRPGQGAAETLYF. Complete variable domain (other parts from reference TRBV26 and TRBJ2-3): NSKVIQTPRYLVKGQGQKAKMRCIPEKGHPVVFWYQQNKNNEFKFLINFQNQEVLQQIDMTEKRFSAECPSNSPCSLEIQSSEAGDSALYLCASRPGQGAAETLYFGSGTRLTVL.

Concerning this clone: Each gene name is a mouse one. The read is 1 residue too short to cover the CDR3 end, so that end is filled in from the germline J gene. V gene TRBV2 combines with J gene TRBJ1-3, with D possibly being TRBD1 (6 bases). The CDR3 runs to 14 residues. CDR1 is LGHNA, CDR2 YSYQKL, per germline. V lost 5 bases and J lost 0, with 8 bases in between. CDR3 amino acids: CASSWDNSGNTLYF. The sequenced part of the CDR3 DNA is TGTGCCAGCAGCTGGGACAATTCTGGAAATACGCTCTAT.

This clone was picked up a small number of times. Mouse gene names and germline throughout. Partial CDR3 DNA: TGTGCCAGCAGTCTAGGGACAGCAAACTCCGACTACACC. Translated, it gives CASSLGTANSDYT. In full, the CDR3 reads CASSLGTANSDYTF. This sequence joins TRBV26 and TRBJ1-2; 7 positions agree with TRBD1. The CDR3 end falls 1 residue outside the read, so it is completed with the germline J gene. CDR3 size: 14 residues. The germline gives CDR1 KGHPV, CDR2 FQNQEV (reference sequence). Losses at the gene ends were 3 bases for V and 0 bases for J; bases not matched to a gene: 1. The full variable domain, with the rest looked up from reference TRBV26 and TRBJ1-2, is NSKVIQTPRYLVKGQGQKAKMRCIPEKGHPVVFWYQQNKNNEFKFLINFQNQEVLQQIDMTEKRFSAECPSNSPCSLEIQSSEAGDSALYLCASSLGTANSDYTFGSGTRLLVI.

As concerns this clone: The listed genes are named as in mouse. The CDR3 end falls 1 residue outside the read, so it is completed with the germline J gene. The chain carries TRBV26 and TRBJ2-5; the D is unclear. CDR1 is KGHPV and CDR2 is FQNQEV in the germline V gene (reference sequence). The V gene lost 2 bases and the J gene lost 1 base, with 1 base spanning the gap. CDR3 length: 12 amino acids. The CDR3: CASSLHQDTQYF. CDR3 bases read: TGTGCCAGCAGTCTGCACCAAGACACCCAGTAC.

In this sample, this clone turned up a few times. The listed genes are named as in mouse. The CDR3 extends 1 residue past the end of the read, so its final part is completed from the germline J gene. The chain couples TRBV12-1 to TRBJ2-1; 9 bases agree with TRBD2. Trimming took 4 bases from V and 6 from J; bases not matched to a gene: 6. The germline gives CDR1 SGHSN, CDR2 HYEKVE. The CDR3 extends over 14 amino acids. CDR3 protein: CASSPGLGIAEQFF. CDR3 DNA (partial): TGTGCCAGCTCCCCAGGACTGGGGATTGCTGAGCAGTTC.

As concerns this clone: Germline and genes: mouse. The read falls 1 residue short of the CDR3 end, and the missing part is taken from the germline J gene. The genes are TRBV4 and TRBJ2-1; 10 nucleotides line up with TRBD2. Germline CDR1 is LGHDT and CDR2 is YNNKQL (reference sequence). The CDR3 contains 16 residues. Trimming removed 5 bases from V and 0 bases from J; junction bases left unmatched: 4. The covered CDR3 bases are TGTGCCAGCAGCCCACTGGGGGGGTATAACTATGCTGAGCAGTTC. It translates to CASSPLGGYNYAEQF. The full CDR3 reads CASSPLGGYNYAEQFF. The full variable domain, with the rest looked up from reference TRBV4 and TRBJ2-1, is ETAVFQTPNYHVTQVGNEVSFNCKQTLGHDTMYWYKQDSKKLLKIMFSYNNKQLIVNETVPRRFSPQSSDKAHLNLRIKSVEPEDSAVYLCASSPLGGYNYAEQFFGPGTRLTVL.

About this clone itself: Mouse gene names and germline throughout. The read comes to an end 1 residue before the CDR3 does, leaving the germline J gene to fill in the end. The rearrangement uses TRBV15 and TRBJ1-1, with unresolved D. Trimming pared 2 bases from V and 3 bases from J, leaving 7 bases between. Germline V gene sequence: CDR1 SGHND, CDR2 FRSKSL. The CDR3 runs 13 residues. Partial CDR3 DNA: TGTGCCAGCAGTTTAACGACATACACAGAAGTCTTC. The encoded protein is CASSLTTYTEVF. The CDR3 reads in full as CASSLTTYTEVFF.

Comment on this clone: Mouse names are used for the genes. The sequence runs out 1 residue before the end of the CDR3; the remainder is reconstructed from the germline J gene. The V and J genes are TRBV15 and TRBJ2-7, with 11 bases lining up with TRBD2. Germline V CDR1 and CDR2: SGHND, FRSKSL. The J segment lost 7 bases and the V segment lost 5 bases, leaving 4 bases of the junction unmatched. The CDR3 has 13 residues. Incomplete CDR3 DNA: TGTGCCAGCAGTGGACTGGGGGGAAACGAACAGTAC. This sequence encodes CASSGLGGNEQY. The whole CDR3 reads CASSGLGGNEQYF. Using reference TRBV15 and TRBJ2-7 for the parts outside the CDR3, the full variable domain is DAGVTQTPRHEVAEKGQTIILKCEPVSGHNDLFWYRQTKIQGLELLSYFRSKSLMEDGGAFKDRFKAEMLNSSFSTLKIQPTEPKDSAVYLCASSGLGGNEQYFGPGTRLTVL.

On this clone: Mouse names are used for the genes. The CDR3 extends 1 residue past the end of the read, so its final part is completed from the germline J gene. V usage is TRBV26 and J usage is TRBJ2-7; TRBD2 aligns across 10 bases. The V gene's germline CDR1 is KGHPV and CDR2 FQNQEV (reference sequence). The CDR3 consists of 15 residues. Unmatched junction bases numbered 5, after V lost 0 bases and J lost 6 bases. The CDR3 here is CASSLSRLGGREQYF. The CDR3 bases that were read are TGTGCCAGCAGTCTGTCGAGGCTGGGGGGGCGTGAACAGTAC.

This clone was counted a few times. Gene names denote mouse genes. The DNA ends 1 residue before the CDR3 does, and the rest of the CDR3 is filled in from the germline J gene. The V call is TRBV13-1, the J call TRBJ1-5; D remains unclear. There are 13 residues in the CDR3. Trimming took 1 base from V and 0 from J, leaving 2 bases between them. Germline V lookup: CDR1 NSHNY, CDR2 SYGAGN. CDR3 sequence reads: CASSDYNNQAPLF. Partial CDR3 DNA: TGTGCCAGCAGTGATTATAACAACCAGGCTCCGCTT.